This TCR beta chain stems from a study of OX40 agonist ivuxolimab in advanced cancers. Study background: All patients had ivuxolimab intravenously every 2 weeks at 0.01 to 10 mg/kg.

Findings of the study overall: Among patients with partial responses at 0.1-3.0 mg/kg, clonal expansion was among the lowest.

CDR1 is SGHTA, CDR2 FQGNSA, per germline. CDR3 length: 13 residues. V was cut by 1 base and J by 7 bases, with 8 bases left in between. As for this clone: Its antigen is undetermined.

The repertoire was sequenced with immunoSEQ multiplex PCR; TCRdb's copy has only in-frame clones and lacks some. The sample shows more than 45,000 clones, 85% to 90% of them seen only once. The rearrangement joins TRBV7-2 to TRBJ2-1; D ambiguous. The TCR sequence derives from an adult with an advanced solid tumor such as melanoma, head and neck, liver or kidney cancer. The sample here was CD4+ or CD8+ T cells sorted from blood, taken in a trial of the OX40 agonist ivuxolimab. The CDR3 DNA reads TGTGCCAGCAGCTTAGGTAGTGTTAATGAGCAGTTCTTC. It encodes CASSLGSVNEQFF.